The text below deals with one T cell receptor (beta chain). Its antigen is unknown. Base qualities are missing; no much larger clone stands one base away. Each donor gave one peripheral blood draw, averaging approximately 110 mL, which was collected into heparinised tubes. Using a panel that included CD45RO, CCR7, CD25, CD127, CD95 and CD27, naive, central memory, regulatory and stem cell-like memory CD4+ T cells were sorted on a BD FACSAria II. Purity was above 98% for every sorted population. PBMCs were separated immediately by Lymphoprep density gradient centrifugation and were stained directly, without being cultured. To minimize batch effects, samples were stained and sorted in pairs, one healthy donor with one patient per experiment. The CDR3 goes from the cysteine to the phenylalanine over 13 residues. Left in the record is the CDR3 DNA by itself, 39 bases read in frame from the first base. The CDR1 and CDR2 encoded by the germline V gene (reference sequence) are GTSNPN and SVGIG. V and J lose 2 bases and 4 bases, and a span of 8 bases separates them.

The record originates from a study of beta chain features in type 1 diabetes (dated by TCRdb to 2016 to 2019). Turning to the overall study: Mean age, gender distribution, total cell number and subset yield were not different between patients and healthy donors. Across all samples, about 110 million sorted cells were examined, and cell number per subset correlated strongly with RNA yield. The study compared the TCRB repertoires of sorted circulating CD4+ T cell subsets in recently diagnosed type 1 diabetes patients with those in matched healthy donors. Whereas all 30 or so donors provided naive and central memory subsets, regulatory and stem cell-like memory subsets were isolated from just 8 patients and roughly 8 healthy donors. Study-wide findings and limitations: Only small numbers of individuals were included in the HLA sub-analyses, which left unresolved whether HLA type had any influence on TCRB rearrangement. Naive, central memory and regulatory TCRB repertoires appeared to be more similar among patients than among healthy donors. Shorter templates might be favored by PCR, yet because patient and control samples were amplified and corrected together, any such skew would affect both groups equally. Patients with type 1 diabetes made fewer insertions and deleted more nucleotides at VDJ recombination sites, implying thymic rearrangement abnormalities. Sequencing cDNA rather than genomic DNA could over-represent highly expressing activated cells, although activation and CD3 levels did not differ between groups. A moderate but significant shortening of TCRB CDR3 length was observed in type 1 diabetes patients in all four CD4+ subsets.

All of the isolated RNA was reverse transcribed with the High Capacity cDNA Reverse Transcription Kit, so expressed TCRB transcripts were sequenced. Naive, central memory and regulatory T cell samples underwent deep immunoSEQ sequencing, averaging roughly 3.5 million total reads per sample. After sorted cells were lysed in RLT buffer, RNA was extracted with DNase-treated RNeasy Micro or Mini kits, with the choice depending on cell number. Each cell subset was processed separately to prevent cross-contamination, with patient and healthy donor samples processed together. Using the immunoSEQ multiplex PCR, TCRB sequences were amplified from cDNA into 87-bp fragments spanning the CDR3 region. Sequencing of the amplicons was performed on the Illumina HiSeq platform. The study's own analysis went as follows. PCR bias was computationally corrected using synthetic template baselines, reads within Hamming distance 2 were collapsed, and singletons that could not be merged were discarded. Reads were aligned to IMGT to assign V, D and J genes, CDR3 length, and insertions or deletions at six rearrangement sites. Within each subset, clonotype counts were normalized to sorted cell number, after which true diversity and Gini coefficients were computed with the tcR R package. The overlap coefficient, calculated on TCRB nucleotide sequences, was used to quantify repertoire sharing. Out-of-frame TCRB sequences from naive cells were analyzed as a proxy for the pre-selection repertoire. This immuneACCESS table, as held by TCRdb, lists in-frame sequences with V and J called but not all clones. Of the missing ones, under half trace to an unresolved V gene in checked studies; the others have no known cause. The DNA gave D and trimming, while V, J and clone size come from that table. Here the sample has about 660,000 clones; around 15% occur a single time. In total, the top ten clones hold 0.03% to 0.045% of the sample.

The sequence was collected from a man in his late teens or twenties with type 1 diabetes. Sequencing was done on a sample of naive CD4+ T cells from blood. The cell subset or site tag for this specimen amounts to: true naive CD4+ T cells. This sequence uses TRBV30 and TRBJ2-2, with the D segment identity uncertain. The nucleotide sequence reads TGTGCCTGGAGTTCCATAAGCACCGGGGAGCTGTTTTTT. Its coded protein is CAWSSISTGELFF.